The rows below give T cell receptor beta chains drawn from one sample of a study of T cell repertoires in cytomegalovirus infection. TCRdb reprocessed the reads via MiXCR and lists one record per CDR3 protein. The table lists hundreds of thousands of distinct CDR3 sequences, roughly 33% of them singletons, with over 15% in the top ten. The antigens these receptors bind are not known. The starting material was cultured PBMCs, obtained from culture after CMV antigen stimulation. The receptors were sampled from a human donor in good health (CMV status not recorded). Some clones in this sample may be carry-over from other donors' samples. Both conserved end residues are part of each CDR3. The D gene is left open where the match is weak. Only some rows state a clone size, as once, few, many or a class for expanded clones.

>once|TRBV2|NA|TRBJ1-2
TGTGCCAGCGGTAAGGGATTTGGCTATGGCTACACCTTC
CASGKGFGYGYTF
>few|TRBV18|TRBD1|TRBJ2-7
TGTGCCAGCTCACCGTGGGACAGGCTCGACGAGCAGTACTTC
CASSPWDRLDEQYF
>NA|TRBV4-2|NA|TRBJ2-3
TGTGCCAGCAGCCTCAAGCCCGGGGCGGGGCCCGCCGACACAGATACGCAGTATTTT
CASSLKPGAGPADTDTQYF
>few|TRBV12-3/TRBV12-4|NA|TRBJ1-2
TGTGCCAGCAGTTTAGGGACTAGACTAGGCTCTGGCTACACCTTC
CASSLGTRLGSGYTF
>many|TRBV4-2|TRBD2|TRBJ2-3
TGTGCCAGCAGTTCTAGCGGGGGATGGGATACGCAGTATTTT
CASSSSGGWDTQYF
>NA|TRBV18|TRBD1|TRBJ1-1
TGTGCCAGCTCACCAGCGGGACAGGGACCTTACATGAACACTGAAGCTTTCTTT
CASSPAGQGPYMNTEAFF
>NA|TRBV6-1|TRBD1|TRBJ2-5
TGTGCCAGCAGGGTAGACAGGGTTAGTGAGACCCAGTACTTC
CASRVDRVSETQYF
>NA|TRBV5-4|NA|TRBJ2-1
TGTGCCAGCAGCCCTACTAGAAACGGGGTCAATGAGCAGTTCTTC
CASSPTRNGVNEQFF
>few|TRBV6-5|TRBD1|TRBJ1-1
TGTGCCAGCAAGGGGGCTTCGAACACTGAAGCTTTCTTT
CASKGASNTEAFF
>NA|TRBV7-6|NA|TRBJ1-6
TGTGCCAGCGGACCCGATTGTGCTTCACCCCTCCACTTT
CASGPDCASPLHF